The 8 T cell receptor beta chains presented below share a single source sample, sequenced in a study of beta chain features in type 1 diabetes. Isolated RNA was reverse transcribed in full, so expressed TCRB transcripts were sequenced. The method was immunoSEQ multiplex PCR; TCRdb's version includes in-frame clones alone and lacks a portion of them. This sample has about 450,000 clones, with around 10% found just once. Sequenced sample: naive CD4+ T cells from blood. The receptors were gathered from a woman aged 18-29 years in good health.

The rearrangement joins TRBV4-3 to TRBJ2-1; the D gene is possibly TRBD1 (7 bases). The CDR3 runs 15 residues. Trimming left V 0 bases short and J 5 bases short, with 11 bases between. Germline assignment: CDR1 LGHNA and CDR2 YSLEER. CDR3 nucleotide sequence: TGCGCCAGCAGCCAAGAAAGCAGGGGGGACAATGAGCAGTTCTTC. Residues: CASSQESRGDNEQFF.

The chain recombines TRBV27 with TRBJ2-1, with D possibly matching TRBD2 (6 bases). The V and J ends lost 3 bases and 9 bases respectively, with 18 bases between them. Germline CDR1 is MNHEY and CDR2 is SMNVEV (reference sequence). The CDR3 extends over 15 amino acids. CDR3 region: CASSLNRLHGGEQFF. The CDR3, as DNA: TGTGCCAGCAGTTTGAACAGACTCCACGGGGGTGAGCAGTTCTTC.

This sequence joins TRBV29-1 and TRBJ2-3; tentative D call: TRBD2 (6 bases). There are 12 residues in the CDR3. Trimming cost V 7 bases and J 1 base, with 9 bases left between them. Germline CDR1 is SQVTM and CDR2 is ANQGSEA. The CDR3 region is CSGLVRTDTQYF. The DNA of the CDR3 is TGCAGCGGACTAGTCCGCACAGATACGCAGTATTTT.

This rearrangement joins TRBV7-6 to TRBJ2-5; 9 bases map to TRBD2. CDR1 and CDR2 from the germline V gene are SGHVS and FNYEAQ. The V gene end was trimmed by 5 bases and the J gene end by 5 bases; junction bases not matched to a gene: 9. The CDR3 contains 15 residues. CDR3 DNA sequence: TGTGCCAGCAGCAGACGTAGCGGGAGTTCGGAGACCCAGTACTTC. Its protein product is CASSRRSGSSETQYF. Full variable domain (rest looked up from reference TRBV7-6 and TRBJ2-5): GAGVSQSPRYKVTKRGQDVALRCDPISGHVSLYWYRQALGQGPEFLTYFNYEAQQDKSGLPNDRFSAERPEGSISTLTIQRTEQRDSAMYRCASSRRSGSSETQYFGPGTRLLVL.

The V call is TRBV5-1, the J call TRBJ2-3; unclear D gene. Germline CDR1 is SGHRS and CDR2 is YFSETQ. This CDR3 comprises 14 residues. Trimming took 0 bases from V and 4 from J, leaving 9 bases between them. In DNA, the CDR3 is TGCGCCAGCAGCTTGGGACCGATCCCAGATACGCAGTATTTT. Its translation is CASSLGPIPDTQYF.

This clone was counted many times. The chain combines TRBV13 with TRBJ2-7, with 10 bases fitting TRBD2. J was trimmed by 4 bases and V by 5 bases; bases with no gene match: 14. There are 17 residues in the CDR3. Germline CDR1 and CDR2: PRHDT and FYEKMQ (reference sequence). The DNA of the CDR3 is TGTGCCAGCAGCCCCCGAGGACTAGCGGACCGTCGTTACGAGCAGTACTTC. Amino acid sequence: CASSPRGLADRRYEQYF.

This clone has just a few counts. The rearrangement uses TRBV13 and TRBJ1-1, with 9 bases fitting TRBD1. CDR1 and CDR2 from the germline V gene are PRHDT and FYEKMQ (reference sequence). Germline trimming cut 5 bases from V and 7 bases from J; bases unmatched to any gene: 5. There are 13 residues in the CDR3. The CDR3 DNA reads TGTGCCAGCAGCCGGGACAGGGCGAGTGAAGCTTTCTTT. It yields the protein CASSRDRASEAFF.

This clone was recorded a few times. The CDR3: CASSYGSGPANSPLHF. The DNA for the CDR3 is TGTGCCAGCAGTTACGGCAGTGGCCCCGCCAATTCACCCCTCCACTTT. The rearrangement uses TRBV6-5 and TRBJ1-6; D is unclear. The CDR3 totals 16 residues. Germline lookup yields CDR1 MNHEY and CDR2 SVGAGI. V lost 2 bases, J lost 7 bases, and 15 bases lay in between.